What follows are 31 T cell receptor beta chains derived from one specimen sequenced in a study of T-cell reconstitution after alpha-beta-depleted transplantation in children. Unique molecular identifiers were used to barcode this TCRbeta library. A single record per CDR3 protein comes from TCRdb applying MiXCR to the PCR reads. This sample has around 300,000 distinct CDR3 sequences, with over 20% found just once. The sample here was PBMCs, mostly from graft donor cells, taken 180 days after TCRalphabeta/CD19-depleted stem cell transplant. The receptors originated from a male patient younger than 18 who had a stem cell transplant for acute lymphoblastic leukemia, so the T cells may come from the graft donor.

A few counts support this clonotype. This chain uses TRBV2 with TRBJ1-1, with 7 bases lining up with TRBD1. The CDR3 contains 15 residues. Germline V gene lookup returns CDR1 SNHLY and CDR2 FYNNEI. Trimming took 0 bases from V and 6 from J; bases not matched to a gene: 7. The CDR3 loop is CASSEARQGLAEAFF. The CDR3 bases are TGTGCCAGCAGTGAAGCGAGACAGGGACTCGCTGAAGCTTTCTTT.

V and J are TRBV9 and TRBJ2-3; 8 bases match TRBD2. After removal of 0 bases from V and 9 bases from J, the junction contained 6 bases not matched to a gene. Germline V gene data show CDR1 as SGDLS and CDR2 as YYNGEE. This CDR3 comprises 14 residues. This chain's CDR3 is CASSVVLAEQTQYF. CDR3 DNA sequence: TGTGCCAGCAGCGTAGTACTAGCGGAGCAAACGCAGTATTTT.

The chain is built from TRBV5-6 and TRBJ2-4; TRBD2 matches at 7 bases. V lost 4 bases and J lost 3; bases outside the gene matches: 13. Germline CDR1 reads SGHDT; CDR2 reads YYEEEE. The CDR3 consists of 17 residues. CDR3 in amino acids: CASSGGGWVGGKNIQYF. CDR3 nucleotide sequence: TGTGCCAGCAGCGGGGGGGGGTGGGTAGGTGGCAAAAACATTCAGTACTTC.

This clonotype was detected a few times. The genes are TRBV5-6 and TRBJ2-3; the match to TRBD2 covers 7 bases. CDR3 length: 16 residues. V lost 5 bases to trimming and J lost 4 bases; unmatched junction nucleotides: 13. Germline V gene data show CDR1 as SGHDT and CDR2 as YYEEEE. The CDR3 sequence: CASRFRRRGWADTQYF. The CDR3 region has the DNA TGTGCCAGCAGATTTCGCAGGCGGGGGTGGGCAGATACGCAGTATTTT.

Only a few counts were recorded for this clonotype. J is TRBJ1-2 and V is TRBV6-1; D gene ambiguous. This CDR3 region has 14 residues. In germline, CDR1 is MNHNS, CDR2 SASEGT. V dropped 3 bases and J dropped 4 bases, with 12 bases sitting between them. CDR3 protein: CASSDDGRGYGYTF. CDR3 bases: TGTGCCAGCAGTGATGATGGACGGGGCTATGGCTACACCTTC.

The chain uses TRBV15 and TRBJ2-3; tentative D call: TRBD2 (5 bases). Germline CDR1 reads LNHNV; CDR2 reads YYDKDF (reference sequence). The CDR3 is 14 amino acids. V lost 5 bases and J 4 bases, leaving 13 bases between the germline ends. CDR3 loop: CATSLPSRPDTQYF. CDR3 nucleotide sequence: TGTGCCACCAGCCTCCCTAGCCGTCCAGATACGCAGTATTTT.

The chain has TRBV24-1 and TRBJ2-3, with D possibly matching TRBD2 (6 bases). The germline CDR1 and CDR2 sequences are KGHDR and SFDVKD. CDR3 length equals 15 residues. The V and J ends lost 3 bases and 4 bases respectively, with 13 bases between them. The CDR3 DNA is TGTGCCACCAGTGATCCTGGAGGGCCCCCAGATACGCAGTATTTT. Its protein is CATSDPGGPPDTQYF.

The rearrangement uses TRBV2 and TRBJ2-7; 10 bases line up with TRBD2. CDR3 length: 15 residues. After removal of 6 bases from V and 3 bases from J, the junction contained 8 bases not matched to a gene. Germline CDR1 reads SNHLY; CDR2 reads FYNNEI. The CDR3 coding sequence is TGTGCCAGCAGCGATCGGACTAGCGGTGTCTACGAGCAGTACTTC. Protein product: CASSDRTSGVYEQYF.

Only a few counts were recorded for this clonotype. The chain couples TRBV28 to TRBJ1-2; unclear D gene. CDR3 length: 16 amino acids. V lost 2 bases and J lost 4, with 17 bases in between. In germline, CDR1 is MDHEN, CDR2 SYDVKM. CDR3 bases: TGTGCCAGCAGTTTACGGGTCTTGAGATCTGGCTATGGCTACACCTTC. Protein sequence: CASSLRVLRSGYGYTF.

The chain recombines TRBV20-1 with TRBJ1-3, with D uncertain. The CDR3 contains 13 residues. Trimming took off 3 bases at V and 0 bases at J, with 6 bases between the two ends. The V gene's germline CDR1 is DFQATT and CDR2 SNEGSKA (reference sequence). In DNA form, the CDR3 reads TGCAGTGCTAGGGAGTCCTCTGGAAACACCATATATTTT. Translated, it gives CSARESSGNTIYF.

The chain combines TRBV6-2 or TRBV6-3 with TRBJ1-2, with D unresolved. Germline CDR1 reads MNHEY; CDR2 reads SVGEGT. The V end was cut by 0 bases, the J end by 4 bases, with 6 bases between. The CDR3 sequence is 13 residues long. CDR3 bases: TGTGCCAGCAGTTACTCGAAGGTCTATGGCTACACCTTC. Translating it yields CASSYSKVYGYTF.

The V call is TRBV6-2 or TRBV6-3, the J call TRBJ2-5; 7 nucleotides align to TRBD2. Germline-derived CDR1 and CDR2 are MNHEY and SVGEGT. CDR3 length: 13 residues. With 2 bases clipped from V and 7 bases from J, the junction kept 4 bases outside the gene matches. CDR3 region: CASSYAGEGTQYF. As DNA, the CDR3 is TGTGCCAGCAGTTACGCGGGAGAGGGGACCCAGTACTTC.

The chain links TRBV20-1 to TRBJ1-5; TRBD1 might be the D (5 bases). The CDR3 length is 15 residues. The V gene's germline CDR1 is DFQATT and CDR2 SNEGSKA (reference sequence). The ends were cut back, 6 bases at V and 0 bases at J, with 15 bases in the middle. For the CDR3, the DNA is TGCAGTGCCAGCCGGGGGGAGGCTAGCAATCAGCCCCAGCATTTT. Translation: CSASRGEASNQPQHF.

CDR3 sequence (DNA): TGCAGTGCTAGAGATGCCTGGCGGGGGAAGACCCAGTACTTC. This encodes CSARDAWRGKTQYF. This sequence joins TRBV20-1 and TRBJ2-5; TRBD2 agrees at 7 bases. The CDR3 is 14 residues long. Germline CDR1 is DFQATT and CDR2 is SNEGSKA (reference sequence). The V segment lost 0 bases and the J segment 6 bases; nucleotides outside the gene matches: 7.

This clonotype was counted between two and nine times. V is TRBV20-1 and J is TRBJ2-5, with TRBD2 as a possible D gene (5 bases). The CDR3 extends over 13 amino acids. Deletions cut 6 bases from V and 1 base from J, with 12 bases between. Germline V CDR1 and CDR2: DFQATT, SNEGSKA (reference sequence). The CDR3 here is CSARGGFQETQYF. As DNA, the CDR3 is TGCAGTGCACGCGGAGGCTTCCAAGAGACCCAGTACTTC.

The chain carries TRBV9 and TRBJ2-7; D gene unclear. The CDR3 length is 14 residues. The V and J ends lost 3 bases and 4 bases respectively, with 14 bases between them. CDR1 is SGDLS and CDR2 is YYNGEE in the germline V gene. CDR3: CASSARPGWYEQYF. CDR3 nucleotides: TGTGCCAGCAGCGCCCGACCCGGTTGGTACGAGCAGTACTTC.

The rearrangement links TRBV7-6 to TRBJ2-7; D might be TRBD2 (5 bases). The CDR3 has 14 amino acids. Germline V CDR1 and CDR2: SGHVS, FNYEAQ. Between the trimmed V and J ends, which lost 1 base and 5 bases, there was a span of 12 bases. This chain's CDR3 is CASSLGTGNNEQYF. CDR3 DNA: TGTGCCAGCAGCTTAGGAACGGGGAACAACGAGCAGTACTTC.

This clonotype has more than one count but fewer than ten. The rearrangement joins TRBV27 to TRBJ2-7, with D tentatively TRBD1 (5 bases). CDR1 and CDR2 from the germline V gene are MNHEY and SMNVEV (reference sequence). The CDR3 is made up of 13 amino acids. Trimming shortened V by 8 bases and J by 2 bases, and 13 bases separated the two germline ends. For the CDR3, the DNA is TGTGCCAGCCCTTGGACAAGCCCCTACGAGCAGTACTTC. Its protein is CASPWTSPYEQYF.

The CDR3 DNA is TGCAGTGCTAGGGGCGGGGGAATGAGCAATCAGCCCCAGCATTTT. Its translation is CSARGGGMSNQPQHF. J is TRBJ1-5 and V is TRBV20-1; D may be TRBD1 (5 bases). Germline V gene lookup returns CDR1 DFQATT and CDR2 SNEGSKA (reference sequence). The CDR3 runs to 15 residues. The V gene lost 3 bases and the J gene lost 1 base, with 13 bases spanning the gap.

The J gene is TRBJ1-4, the V gene TRBV6-5; TRBD1 aligns across 7 bases. The CDR3 length is 17 residues. In germline, CDR1 is MNHEY, CDR2 SVGAGI. The J segment lost 0 bases and the V segment lost 5 bases, leaving 9 bases of the junction unmatched. The CDR3 sequence: CASSHDRVYATNEKLFF. The CDR3 DNA is TGTGCCAGCAGTCACGACAGGGTCTATGCAACTAATGAAAAACTGTTTTTT.

This clonotype was picked up a small number of times. The gene calls are TRBV7-9 and TRBJ2-1; D unresolved. CDR3 length: 17 residues. CDR1 and CDR2 from the germline V gene are SEHNR and FQNEAQ (reference sequence). V lost 5 bases, J lost 4 bases, and 21 bases lay in between. CDR3 DNA: TGTGCCAGCAGCGAGAAGGTCCGGAGACGGGTTTACAATGAGCAGTTCTTC. It specifies CASSEKVRRRVYNEQFF.

This chain links TRBV10-1 with TRBJ2-7; a possible D gene is TRBD2 (5 bases). The CDR3 consists of 15 residues. V dropped 8 bases and J dropped 0 bases, with 17 bases sitting between them. CDR1 WNHNN and CDR2 SYGVQD come from the germline V gene (reference sequence). The CDR3 here is CASSQLGVFSYEQYF. In DNA, the CDR3 is TGCGCCAGCTCCCAGTTGGGAGTCTTCTCCTACGAGCAGTACTTC.

There are many counts of this clonotype. The chain links TRBV29-1 to TRBJ2-1; 11 bases agree with TRBD1. The CDR3 extends over 12 amino acids. V was pared by 3 bases and J by 9 bases, with 1 base of the junction left unmatched. Germline V gene sequence: CDR1 SQVTM, CDR2 ANQGSEA. DNA for the CDR3: TGCAGCGTTGAGGACAGGGGGCCTGAGCAGTTCTTC. Protein product: CSVEDRGPEQFF.

The chain combines TRBV2 with TRBJ2-3, with TRBD2 as a possible D gene (5 bases). This CDR3 region has 13 residues. Germline CDR1 SNHLY, CDR2 FYNNEI. Trimming took off 8 bases at V and 1 base at J, with 10 bases between the two ends. CDR3 nucleotides: TGTGCCAGCCCTACGGAGGGCACAGATACGCAGTATTTT. This gives the protein CASPTEGTDTQYF.

This chain links TRBV7-2 with TRBJ2-3; 9 bases map to TRBD1. J lost 6 bases, V lost 5 bases, and 15 bases had no gene match. The CDR3 length is 17 residues. CDR1 and CDR2 from the germline V gene are SGHTA and FQGNSA. CDR3 sequence reads: CASSPSLSGQGTDTQYF. The DNA for the CDR3 is TGTGCCAGCAGCCCCTCTTTATCGGGACAGGGAACCGATACGCAGTATTTT. Together with reference TRBV7-2 and TRBJ2-3, the CDR3 gives the full variable domain: GAGVSQSPSNKVTEKGKDVELRCDPISGHTALYWYRQSLGQGLEFLIYFQGNSAPDKSGLPSDRFSAERTGGSVSTLTIQRTQQEDSAVYLCASSPSLSGQGTDTQYFGPGTRLTVL.

The V and J genes are TRBV11-1 and TRBJ1-1; no clear D. Germline assignment: CDR1 SGHAT and CDR2 FQDESV (reference sequence). The CDR3 has 19 residues. V was pared by 1 base and J by 0 bases, with 21 bases between. CDR3 sequence (DNA): TGTGCCAGCAGCTTAGGGAGGCCCTCTTCACTTGGGTTGAACACTGAAGCTTTCTTT. This codes for CASSLGRPSSLGLNTEAFF. Using reference TRBV11-1 and TRBJ1-1 for the parts outside the CDR3, the full variable domain is EAEVAQSPRYKITEKSQAVAFWCDPISGHATLYWYRQILGQGPELLVQFQDESVVDDSQLPKDRFSAERLKGVDSTLKIQPAELGDSAMYLCASSLGRPSSLGLNTEAFFGQGTRLTVV.

This clonotype was detected only a few times. The CDR3 DNA reads TGCGCCAGCAGCTTACCGGGACAGCGACCGCCTGATACGCAGTATTTT. Its translation: CASSLPGQRPPDTQYF. The V call is TRBV4-1, the J call TRBJ2-3; 7 nucleotides align to TRBD1. Germline loops: CDR1 MGHRA, CDR2 YSYEKL. The CDR3 spans 16 residues. V shed 5 bases and J 6 bases; nucleotides not matched to a gene: 14.

The V gene is TRBV10-3, the J gene TRBJ2-2; TRBD1 aligns across 7 bases. The J segment lost 6 bases and the V segment lost 10 bases, leaving 2 bases of the junction unmatched. CDR1 and CDR2 (germline): ENHRY, SYGVKD. This CDR3 spans 11 amino acids. The CDR3, as DNA: TGTGCCACCGGGACAGCCGGGGAGCTGTTTTTT. This encodes CATGTAGELFF.

The chain carries TRBV25-1 and TRBJ2-3; D is uncertain. With 7 bases removed from V and 1 base from J, the gap between germline ends came to 24 bases. This CDR3 has 18 residues. Germline CDR1 MGHDK, CDR2 SYGVNS. DNA of the CDR3: TGTGCCAGCATCCATGCCGGGCCCCGGAAAAGAGGCACAGATACGCAGTATTTT. It specifies CASIHAGPRKRGTDTQYF. Supplemented by reference TRBV25-1 and TRBJ2-3, the full variable domain reads EADIYQTPRYLVIGTGKKITLECSQTMGHDKMYWYQQDPGMELHLIHYSYGVNSTEKGDLSSESTVSRIRTEHFPLTLESARPSHTSQYLCASIHAGPRKRGTDTQYFGPGTRLTVL.

The V and J genes are TRBV29-1 and TRBJ2-1; 7 positions match TRBD2. Trimming removed 0 bases from V and 5 bases from J; junction bases left unmatched: 7. This CDR3 is 15 amino acids long. Germline V gene lookup returns CDR1 SQVTM and CDR2 ANQGSEA. For the CDR3, the DNA is TGCAGCGTTGAAGATAAGGGGAGCGGGAACAATGAGCAGTTCTTC. Its translation: CSVEDKGSGNNEQFF.

This clonotype has a handful of counts. In DNA, the CDR3 is TGTGCCAGCTCACCAATCGGGGGGGGCTCTTACGAGCAGTACTTC. This translates into CASSPIGGGSYEQYF. The chain employs TRBV18 and TRBJ2-7; 8 bases align to TRBD2. From germline, CDR1 is KGHSH and CDR2 LQKENI. V lost 2 bases, J lost 4 bases, and 7 bases stayed unmatched. This CDR3 is 15 amino acids long.